Listed below are T cell receptor beta chains from one sample, sequenced in a study of T cells in localized non-small cell lung cancer. Here immunoSEQ multiplex PCR was the method, and the copy in TCRdb shows in-frame clones only, minus some. Of about 74,000 clones listed, 84% are singletons. The sample was peripheral blood, taken before any cancer treatment. These receptors were obtained from a female donor of 60 years or more with stage I lung adenocarcinoma. Both conserved end residues are part of each CDR3. A D gene is named only where the DNA matches it firmly. A row's size may be missing; if present it is once, few, many or a size class.

cdr3_aa: CSVYRTGAYEQYF
cdr3_nt: TGCAGCGTATACCGGACGGGAGCCTACGAGCAGTACTTC
j_call: TRBJ2-7
d_call: -
v_call: TRBV29-1
clone_size: -

cdr3_aa: CASSRDGYEQYF
cdr3_nt: TGTGCCAGCAGCAGGGACGGTTACGAGCAGTACTTC
j_call: TRBJ2-7
d_call: -
v_call: TRBV5-4
clone_size: -

cdr3_aa: CASSLDREQPQHF
cdr3_nt: TGTGCCAGCAGCTTAGATAGGGAACAGCCCCAGCATTTT
j_call: TRBJ1-5
d_call: -
v_call: TRBV11-2
clone_size: -

cdr3_aa: CASSSALPGPEYGYTF
cdr3_nt: TGTGCCAGCAGCTCCGCCCTTCCAGGGCCGGAATATGGCTACACCTTC
j_call: TRBJ1-2
d_call: -
v_call: TRBV7-9
clone_size: -

cdr3_aa: CASSLGIAQETQYF
cdr3_nt: TGTGCCAGCAGTTTGGGGATAGCCCAAGAGACCCAGTACTTC
j_call: TRBJ2-5
d_call: -
v_call: TRBV28
clone_size: -

cdr3_aa: CASSQEGVYGYTF
cdr3_nt: TGCGCCAGCAGCCAAGAAGGGGTGTATGGCTACACCTTC
j_call: TRBJ1-2
d_call: -
v_call: TRBV4-3
clone_size: -

cdr3_aa: CASSLPGRRNSPLHF
cdr3_nt: TGTGCCAGCAGCTTGCCGGGACGGAGGAATTCACCCCTCCACTTT
j_call: TRBJ1-6
d_call: -
v_call: TRBV7-9
clone_size: -

cdr3_aa: CASSKGRADTQYF
cdr3_nt: TGCGCCAGCAGCAAAGGGCGCGCGGATACGCAGTATTTT
j_call: TRBJ2-3
d_call: -
v_call: TRBV5-1
clone_size: -

cdr3_aa: CASSTRQGPPTDTQYF
cdr3_nt: TGCGCCAGCAGCACACGACAGGGCCCCCCCACAGATACGCAGTATTTT
j_call: TRBJ2-3
d_call: TRBD1
v_call: TRBV4-1
clone_size: -

cdr3_aa: CASSSQQGPQETQYF
cdr3_nt: TGTGCCAGCAGCTCCCAACAGGGGCCCCAAGAGACCCAGTACTTC
j_call: TRBJ2-5
d_call: TRBD1
v_call: TRBV7-9
clone_size: -

cdr3_aa: CASSREPNTGELFF
cdr3_nt: TGTGCCAGCAGCCGAGAGCCGAACACCGGGGAGCTGTTTTTT
j_call: TRBJ2-2
d_call: -
v_call: TRBV7-3
clone_size: -

cdr3_aa: CATGYQGGDGEKLFF
cdr3_nt: TGTGCCACCGGTTACCAAGGGGGCGATGGTGAAAAACTGTTTTTT
j_call: TRBJ1-4
d_call: TRBD1
v_call: TRBV7-2
clone_size: -

cdr3_aa: CASSLPSGLNTGELFF
cdr3_nt: TGTGCCAGCAGCTTACCTAGCGGCCTGAACACCGGGGAGCTGTTTTTT
j_call: TRBJ2-2
d_call: TRBD2
v_call: TRBV7-2
clone_size: -

cdr3_aa: CAGSFAGGQPQHF
cdr3_nt: TGTGCCGGCAGTTTTGCAGGGGGTCAGCCCCAGCATTTT
j_call: TRBJ1-5
d_call: TRBD1
v_call: TRBV27
clone_size: -

cdr3_aa: CASSRGPYNEQFF
cdr3_nt: TGTGCCAGCAGCCGGGGGCCGTACAATGAGCAGTTCTTC
j_call: TRBJ2-1
d_call: -
v_call: TRBV6-5
clone_size: -

cdr3_aa: CAISEPEMGQGVADTQYF
cdr3_nt: TGTGCCATCAGTGAGCCCGAGATGGGACAGGGTGTCGCAGATACGCAGTATTTT
j_call: TRBJ2-3
d_call: TRBD1
v_call: TRBV10-3
clone_size: once

cdr3_aa: CASSLNTGELFF
cdr3_nt: TGTGCCAGCAGCTTAAACACCGGGGAGCTGTTTTTT
j_call: TRBJ2-2
d_call: -
v_call: TRBV7-9
clone_size: -

cdr3_aa: CASSMGLEDREQYF
cdr3_nt: TGTGCCAGTAGTATGGGACTAGAGGATCGCGAGCAGTACTTC
j_call: TRBJ2-7
d_call: TRBD2
v_call: TRBV19
clone_size: -

cdr3_aa: CASSEWGGHGQPQHF
cdr3_nt: TGTGCCAGCAGTGAGTGGGGGGGGCATGGGCAGCCCCAGCATTTT
j_call: TRBJ1-5
d_call: -
v_call: TRBV2
clone_size: -

cdr3_aa: CATSRVGGELFF
cdr3_nt: TGTGCCACCAGCAGAGTTGGCGGGGAGCTGTTTTTT
j_call: TRBJ2-2
d_call: -
v_call: TRBV15
clone_size: -

cdr3_aa: CSGGQSTDTQYF
cdr3_nt: TGCAGCGGCGGACAAAGCACAGATACGCAGTATTTT
j_call: TRBJ2-3
d_call: -
v_call: TRBV29-1
clone_size: -

cdr3_aa: CASSLSTIRVTDTQYF
cdr3_nt: TGTGCCAGCAGCTTGTCTACGATTAGGGTAACAGATACGCAGTATTTT
j_call: TRBJ2-3
d_call: -
v_call: TRBV5-6
clone_size: -

cdr3_aa: CASSEVGGVGEQFF
cdr3_nt: TGTGCCAGCAGTGAAGTTGGGGGAGTGGGTGAGCAGTTCTTC
j_call: TRBJ2-1
d_call: -
v_call: TRBV6-1
clone_size: -

cdr3_aa: CASRETGKASNQPQHF
cdr3_nt: TGTGCCAGCAGAGAAACAGGCAAGGCGAGCAATCAGCCCCAGCATTTT
j_call: TRBJ1-5
d_call: -
v_call: TRBV6-4
clone_size: -

cdr3_aa: CASSEARYGYTF
cdr3_nt: TGTGCCAGCAGTGAAGCCCGCTATGGCTACACCTTC
j_call: TRBJ1-2
d_call: -
v_call: TRBV2
clone_size: -

cdr3_aa: CASSLKLRLAGADEQFF
cdr3_nt: TGTGCCAGCAGCCTTAAACTTCGACTAGCGGGAGCTGATGAGCAGTTCTTC
j_call: TRBJ2-1
d_call: TRBD2
v_call: TRBV13
clone_size: -

cdr3_aa: CASSPLRDRSYNEQFF
cdr3_nt: TGTGCCAGCTCACCGCTCAGGGATCGATCCTACAATGAGCAGTTCTTC
j_call: TRBJ2-1
d_call: -
v_call: TRBV18
clone_size: few

cdr3_aa: CASSFGDRENTEAFF
cdr3_nt: TGTGCCAGCAGTTTCGGGGACAGGGAGAACACTGAAGCTTTCTTT
j_call: TRBJ1-1
d_call: TRBD1
v_call: TRBV6-5
clone_size: -

cdr3_aa: CASSQDRSTDTQYF
cdr3_nt: TGTGCCAGCAGCCAAGATCGGAGCACAGATACGCAGTATTTT
j_call: TRBJ2-3
d_call: -
v_call: TRBV4-2
clone_size: -